This T cell receptor beta chain was sequenced in a study of blood T cell repertoires in COVID-19. Study details: Both acute and convalescent COVID-19 samples were obtained from the United States, Italy and Spain. T cells, B-cell-depleted T cells, or PBMCs supplied cDNA or gDNA.

Clones were sequenced by immunoSEQ multiplex PCR, and TCRdb holds only the in-frame ones, with some missing. The table records approximately 94,000 clones, about 84% of them present only once. This clone showed up just a few times. Germline V gene lookup returns CDR1 SGHDT and CDR2 YYEEEE. CDR3 length: 19 residues. V dropped 1 base and J dropped 2; count of bases not matched to a gene: 13. Sequences were obtained from peripheral blood. This sequence originates from a human donor in a cohort sampled during active COVID-19. The rearrangement joins TRBV5-6 to TRBJ1-3; 9 nucleotides line up with TRBD1. The chain's CDR3 is CASSLSWPTGGRPGNTIYF. The CDR3 DNA sequence: TGTGCCAGCAGCTTGAGTTGGCCTACAGGGGGCCGTCCTGGAAACACCATATATTTT.